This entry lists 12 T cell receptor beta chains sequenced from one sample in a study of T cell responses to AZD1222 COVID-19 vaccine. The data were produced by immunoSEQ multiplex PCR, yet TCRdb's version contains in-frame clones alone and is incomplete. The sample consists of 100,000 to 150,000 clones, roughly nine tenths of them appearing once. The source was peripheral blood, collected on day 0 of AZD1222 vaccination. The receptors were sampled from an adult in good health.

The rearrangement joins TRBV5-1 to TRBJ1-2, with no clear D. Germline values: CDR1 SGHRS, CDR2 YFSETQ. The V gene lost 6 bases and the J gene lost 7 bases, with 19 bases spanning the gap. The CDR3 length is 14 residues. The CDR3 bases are TGCGCCAGCACCCCCGGGCCGACAAAGGGTGGCTACACCTTC. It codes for CASTPGPTKGGYTF.

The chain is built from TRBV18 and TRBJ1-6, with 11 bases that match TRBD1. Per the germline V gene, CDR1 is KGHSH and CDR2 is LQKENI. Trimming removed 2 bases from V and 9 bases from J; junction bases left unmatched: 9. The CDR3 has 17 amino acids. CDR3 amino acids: CASSPVQLGQGGSPLHF. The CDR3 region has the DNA TGTGCCAGCTCACCAGTGCAGCTGGGACAGGGGGGTTCACCCCTCCACTTT.

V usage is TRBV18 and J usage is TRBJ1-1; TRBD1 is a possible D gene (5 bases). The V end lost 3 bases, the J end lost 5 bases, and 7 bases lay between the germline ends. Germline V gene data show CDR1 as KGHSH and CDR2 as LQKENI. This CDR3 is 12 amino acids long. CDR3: CASSPGETEAFF. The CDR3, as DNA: TGTGCCAGCTCACCGGGGGAAACTGAAGCTTTCTTT.

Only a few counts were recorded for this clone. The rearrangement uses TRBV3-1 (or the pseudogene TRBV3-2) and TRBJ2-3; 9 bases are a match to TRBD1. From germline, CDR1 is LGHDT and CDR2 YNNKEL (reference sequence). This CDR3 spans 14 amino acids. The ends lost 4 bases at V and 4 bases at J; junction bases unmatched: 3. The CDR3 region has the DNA TGTGCCAGCAGCCTCCGGACAGGGGCAGATACGCAGTATTTT. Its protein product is CASSLRTGADTQYF.

This CDR3 is CASSPWTGKAPNEKLFF. The CDR3 DNA reads TGTGCCAGCAGCCCATGGACAGGGAAGGCACCTAATGAAAAACTGTTTTTT. This chain connects TRBV9 to TRBJ1-4, with 8 bases lining up with TRBD1. With 4 bases clipped from V and 3 bases from J, the junction kept 11 bases outside the gene matches. Germline loops: CDR1 SGDLS, CDR2 YYNGEE. There are 17 residues in the CDR3. Full variable domain (rest looked up from reference TRBV9 and TRBJ1-4): DSGVTQTPKHLITATGQRVTLRCSPRSGDLSVYWYQQSLDQGLQFLIQYYNGEERAKGNILERFSAQQFPDLHSELNLSSLELGDSALYFCASSPWTGKAPNEKLFFGSGTQLSVL.

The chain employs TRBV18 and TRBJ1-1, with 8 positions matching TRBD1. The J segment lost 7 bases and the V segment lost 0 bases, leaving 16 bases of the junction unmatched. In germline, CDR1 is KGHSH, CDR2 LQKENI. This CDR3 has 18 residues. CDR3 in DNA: TGTGCCAGCTCACCACCGGTATTCCAGGGGGCGAGGAATAGTGAAGCTTTCTTT. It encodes CASSPPVFQGARNSEAFF.

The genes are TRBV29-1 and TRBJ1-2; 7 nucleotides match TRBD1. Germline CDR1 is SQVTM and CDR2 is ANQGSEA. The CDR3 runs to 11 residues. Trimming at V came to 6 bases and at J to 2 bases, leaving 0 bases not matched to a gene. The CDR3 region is CSVGQNYGYTF. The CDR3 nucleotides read TGCAGCGTGGGACAGAACTATGGCTACACCTTC.

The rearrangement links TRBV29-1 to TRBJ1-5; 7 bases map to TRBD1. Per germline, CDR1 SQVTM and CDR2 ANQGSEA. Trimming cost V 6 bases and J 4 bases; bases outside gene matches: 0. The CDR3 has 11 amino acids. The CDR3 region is CSVQGNQPQHF. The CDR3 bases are TGCAGCGTACAGGGGAATCAGCCCCAGCATTTT.

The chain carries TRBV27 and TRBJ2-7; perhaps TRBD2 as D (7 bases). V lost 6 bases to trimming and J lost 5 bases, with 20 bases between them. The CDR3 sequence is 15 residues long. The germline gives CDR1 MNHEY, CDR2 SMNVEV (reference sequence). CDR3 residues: CASSLAWGGLNEQYF. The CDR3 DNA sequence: TGTGCCAGCAGCCTAGCGTGGGGGGGGCTAAACGAGCAGTACTTC.

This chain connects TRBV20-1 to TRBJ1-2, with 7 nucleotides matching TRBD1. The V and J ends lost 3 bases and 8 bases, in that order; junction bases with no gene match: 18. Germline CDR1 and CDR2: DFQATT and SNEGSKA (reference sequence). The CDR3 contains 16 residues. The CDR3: CSASTGATGAGRGYTF. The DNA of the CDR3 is TGCAGTGCTAGTACAGGCGCTACAGGGGCGGGCAGGGGCTACACCTTC.

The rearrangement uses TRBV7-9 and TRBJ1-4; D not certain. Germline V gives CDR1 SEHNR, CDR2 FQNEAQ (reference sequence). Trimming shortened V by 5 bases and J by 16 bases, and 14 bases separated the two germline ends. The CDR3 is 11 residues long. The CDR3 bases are TGTGCCAGCAGCCAGATGGACGTCCAGTTTTTT. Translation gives CASSQMDVQFF. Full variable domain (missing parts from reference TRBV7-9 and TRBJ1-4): DTGVSQNPRHKITKRGQNVTFRCDPISEHNRLYWYRQTLGQGPEFLTYFQNEAQLEKSRLLSDRFSAERPKGSFSTLEIQRTEQGDSAMYLCASSQMDVQFFGSGTQLSVL.

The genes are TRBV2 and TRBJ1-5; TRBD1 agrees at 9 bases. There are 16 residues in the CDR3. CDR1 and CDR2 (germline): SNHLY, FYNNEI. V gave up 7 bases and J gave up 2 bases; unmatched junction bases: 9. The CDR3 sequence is CASTKHRGRGNQPQHF. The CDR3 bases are TGTGCCAGCACTAAACACAGGGGGCGAGGCAATCAGCCCCAGCATTTT.